This T cell receptor (beta chain) was retrieved from a study of CD8+ T cells in alopecia areata. The study's findings and limits: Tofacitinib produced a significant decrease in scalp clonality and in expanded CD8+ clones among the top 100. An increase in clonality over normal scalp was evident in lesional scalp, especially alopecia totalis/universalis. With one nonresponder, baseline CD8+ expansion's link to response remains uncertain.

The treatment here: oral pan-JAK inhibitor, 5-10 mg twice daily. It was from alopecia areata patients that lesional scalp punch biopsies and peripheral blood were collected. Note on this clone: What it binds is unknown.

Following extraction, RNA underwent reverse transcription to cDNA, which served as the sequencing template. Sequencing was performed with immunoSEQ multiplex PCR; in TCRdb, only in-frame clones are kept and a portion is missing. The sample yields about 64,000 clones, 46% seen once. CDR1 and CDR2 from the germline V gene are MNHEY and SMNVEV (reference sequence). Trimming left V 5 bases short and J 4 bases short, with 12 bases between. The CDR3 has 14 amino acids. The sequence was obtained from a human donor with alopecia areata. The material sequenced was CD8+ T cells sorted from blood, taken at approximately week 36, from a patient treated with tofacitinib. The chain joins TRBV27 to TRBJ2-1; perhaps TRBD1 as D (6 bases). As DNA, the CDR3 is TGTGCCAGCAGTCCTCGACAGGCTTACAATGAGCAGTTCTTC. Protein sequence: CASSPRQAYNEQFF.